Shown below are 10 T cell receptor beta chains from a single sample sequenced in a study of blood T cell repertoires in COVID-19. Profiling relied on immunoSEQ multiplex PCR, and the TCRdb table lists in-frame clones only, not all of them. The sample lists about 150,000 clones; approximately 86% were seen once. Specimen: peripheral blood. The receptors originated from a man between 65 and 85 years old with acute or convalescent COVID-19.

The CDR3 is CASRKTGDLYGYTF. The CDR3 DNA reads TGTGCCAGCAGAAAGACAGGGGACCTCTATGGCTACACCTTC. This chain links TRBV7-2 with TRBJ1-2, with TRBD1 matching over 8 bases. The V gene's germline CDR1 is SGHTA and CDR2 FQGNSA. CDR3 size: 14 residues. The junction had 7 bases not matched to a gene; V was cut back by 6 bases and J by 4 bases.

The CDR3: CASSQGSGPSTDTQYF. As DNA, the CDR3 is TGCGCCAGCAGCCAAGGGAGCGGGCCTAGCACAGATACGCAGTATTTT. The chain is built from TRBV4-3 and TRBJ2-3; possibly TRBD2 for D (6 bases). CDR3 length: 16 amino acids. V lost 1 base to trimming and J lost 0 bases, with 11 bases between them. Per the germline V gene, CDR1 is LGHNA and CDR2 is YSLEER.

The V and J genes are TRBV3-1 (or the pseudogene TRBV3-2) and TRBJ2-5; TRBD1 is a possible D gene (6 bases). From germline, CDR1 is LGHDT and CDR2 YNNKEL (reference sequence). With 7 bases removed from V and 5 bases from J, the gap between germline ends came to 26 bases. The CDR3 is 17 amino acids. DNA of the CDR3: TGTGCCAGCACCTCGATCGCAGGGGCCCCACTGGGGGAGACCCAGTACTTC. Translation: CASTSIAGAPLGETQYF.

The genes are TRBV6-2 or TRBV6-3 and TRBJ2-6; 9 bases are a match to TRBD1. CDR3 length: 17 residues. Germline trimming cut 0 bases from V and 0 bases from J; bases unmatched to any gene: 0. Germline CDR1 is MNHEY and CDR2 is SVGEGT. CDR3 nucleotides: TGTGCCAGCAGTTACTCGGGACAGGGCTCTGGGGCCAACGTCCTGACTTTC. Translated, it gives CASSYSGQGSGANVLTF.

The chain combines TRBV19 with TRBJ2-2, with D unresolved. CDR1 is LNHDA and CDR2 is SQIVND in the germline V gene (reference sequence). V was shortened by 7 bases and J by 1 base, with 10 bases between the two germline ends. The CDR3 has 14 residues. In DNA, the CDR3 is TGTGCCAGTAATGGCATTCTGAACACCGGGGAGCTGTTTTTT. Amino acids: CASNGILNTGELFF.

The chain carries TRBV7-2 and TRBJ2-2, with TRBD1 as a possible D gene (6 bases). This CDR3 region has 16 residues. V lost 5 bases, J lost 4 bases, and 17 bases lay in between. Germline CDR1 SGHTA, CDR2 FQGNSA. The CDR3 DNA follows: TGTGCCAGCAGCCTCACCCCGGACAGCGTCACCGGGGAGCTGTTTTTT. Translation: CASSLTPDSVTGELFF.

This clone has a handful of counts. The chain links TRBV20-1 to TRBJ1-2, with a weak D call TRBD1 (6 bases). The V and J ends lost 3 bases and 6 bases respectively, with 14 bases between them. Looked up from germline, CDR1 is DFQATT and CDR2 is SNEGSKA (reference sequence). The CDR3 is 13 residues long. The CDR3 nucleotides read TGCAGTGCTAGTCTACCAGGGGATAATGGCTACACCTTC. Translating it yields CSASLPGDNGYTF.

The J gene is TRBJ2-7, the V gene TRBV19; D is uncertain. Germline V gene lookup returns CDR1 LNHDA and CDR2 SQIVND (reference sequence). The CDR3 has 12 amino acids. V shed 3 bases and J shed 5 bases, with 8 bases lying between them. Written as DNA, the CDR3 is TGTGCCAGTAGTATTCGAGGCCACGAGCAGTACTTC. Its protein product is CASSIRGHEQYF.

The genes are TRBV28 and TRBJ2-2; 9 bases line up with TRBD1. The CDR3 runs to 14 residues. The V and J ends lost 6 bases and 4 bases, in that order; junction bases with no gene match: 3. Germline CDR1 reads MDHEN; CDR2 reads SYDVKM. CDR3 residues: CASSRQGGTGELFF. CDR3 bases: TGTGCCAGCAGCAGACAGGGGGGCACCGGGGAGCTGTTTTTT.

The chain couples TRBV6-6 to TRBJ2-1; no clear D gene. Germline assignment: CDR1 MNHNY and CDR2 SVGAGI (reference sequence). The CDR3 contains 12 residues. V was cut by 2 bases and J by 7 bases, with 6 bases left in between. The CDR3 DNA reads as TGTGCCAGCAGTTACCTAGTAAATGAGCAGTTCTTC. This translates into CASSYLVNEQFF.